One sample yielded the 24 T cell receptor beta chains listed below, sequenced in a study of cytomegalovirus exposure and HLA in healthy donors. PCR employed 60 Vbeta and 13 Jbeta primers. Assay: immunoSEQ multiplex PCR; the TCRdb copy retains only in-frame clones and omits some. The table shows some 130,000 clones, with roughly 85% occurring only once. Sequenced input: PBMCs. The source is a man aged 40-49 years in good health and CMV-seropositive.

V and J are TRBV7-2 and TRBJ2-1; D is unclear. CDR3 length: 13 residues. Germline V lookup: CDR1 SGHTA, CDR2 FQGNSA. The V end lost 2 bases, the J end lost 6 bases, and 8 bases lay between the germline ends. The CDR3 here is CASSLNLGNEQFF. The CDR3 DNA reads TGTGCCAGCAGCTTAAATCTAGGCAATGAGCAGTTCTTC. The full variable domain, with the rest looked up from reference TRBV7-2 and TRBJ2-1, is GAGVSQSPSNKVTEKGKDVELRCDPISGHTALYWYRQSLGQGLEFLIYFQGNSAPDKSGLPSDRFSAERTGGSVSTLTIQRTQQEDSAVYLCASSLNLGNEQFFGPGTRLTVL.

This sequence joins TRBV11-2 and TRBJ2-3; 7 bases agree with TRBD1. CDR3 size: 14 residues. Looked up from germline, CDR1 is SGHAT and CDR2 is FQNNGV. With V trimmed by 0 bases and J by 6 bases, 3 bases remained unmatched. The CDR3 loop is CASSLDPGQDTQYF. CDR3 DNA: TGTGCCAGCAGCTTAGATCCGGGACAGGATACGCAGTATTTT. Full variable domain (missing parts from reference TRBV11-2 and TRBJ2-3): EAGVAQSPRYKIIEKRQSVAFWCNPISGHATLYWYQQILGQGPKLLIQFQNNGVVDDSQLPKDRFSAERLKGVDSTLKIQPAKLEDSAVYLCASSLDPGQDTQYFGPGTRLTVL.

In regard to this clone: Other DNA sequences within the sample encode an identical CDR3. This chain links TRBV11-2 with TRBJ1-2, with a tentative D call TRBD1 (5 bases). From germline, CDR1 is SGHAT and CDR2 FQNNGV. This CDR3 contains 15 residues. V was shortened by 0 bases and J by 6 bases, with 14 bases between the two germline ends. CDR3 coding DNA: TGTGCCAGCAGCTTAGATCGGGGGAAGATGGATGGCTACACCTTC. Amino acid sequence: CASSLDRGKMDGYTF. The full variable domain, rest sourced from reference TRBV11-2 and TRBJ1-2, is EAGVAQSPRYKIIEKRQSVAFWCNPISGHATLYWYQQILGQGPKLLIQFQNNGVVDDSQLPKDRFSAERLKGVDSTLKIQPAKLEDSAVYLCASSLDRGKMDGYTFGSGTRLTVV.

The chain combines TRBV5-6 with TRBJ1-2, with D perhaps TRBD1 (6 bases). The CDR3 runs 13 residues. The germline V gene encodes CDR1 SGHDT and CDR2 YYEEEE. Trimming removed 0 bases at V and 3 bases at J, with 6 bases between. Here the CDR3 reads CASSLGGHYGYTF. CDR3 nucleotides: TGTGCCAGCAGCTTGGGGGGGCACTATGGCTACACCTTC.

The gene calls are TRBV5-1 and TRBJ1-1; unclear D gene. Per the germline V gene, CDR1 is SGHRS and CDR2 is YFSETQ. The CDR3 is made up of 13 amino acids. The V end lost 1 base, the J end lost 3 bases, and 7 bases lay between the germline ends. The CDR3 protein is CASSLPSDTEAFF. For the CDR3, the DNA is TGCGCCAGCAGCTTGCCTTCGGACACTGAAGCTTTCTTT.

The gene calls are TRBV5-1 and TRBJ1-3; no clear D gene. Germline CDR1 and CDR2: SGHRS and YFSETQ. The V and J ends lost 7 bases and 7 bases respectively, with 15 bases between them. The CDR3 is 13 amino acids. The CDR3 here is CASYSGRGNTIYF. Here the CDR3 DNA reads TGCGCCAGCTATTCCGGCCGAGGGAACACCATATATTTT.

The chain links TRBV10-1 to TRBJ2-7; 7 bases fit TRBD1. This CDR3 has 14 residues. Germline lookup yields CDR1 WNHNN and CDR2 SYGVQD (reference sequence). V shed 7 bases, J shed 0 bases, and the junction held 6 bases outside the gene matches. CDR3 DNA sequence: TGCGCCAGCACCCCTAACAGGGGCTCCTACGAGCAGTACTTC. Translated, it gives CASTPNRGSYEQYF.

A note on this clone: One end of the junction is discordant with germline, which a read error may explain. This chain connects TRBV7-9 to TRBJ2-7, with 8 nucleotides matching TRBD1. This CDR3 contains 11 residues. Germline CDR1 SEHNR, CDR2 FQNEAQ (reference sequence). The CDR3 region is CSSSHDRGKYF. CDR3 coding DNA: TGTTCCAGCAGCCACGACAGGGGTAAATACTTC.

The CDR3 region is CASSPMRYEQYF. The CDR3 DNA is TGTGCCAGCAGCCCCATGCGGTACGAGCAGTACTTC. The rearrangement joins TRBV7-2 to TRBJ2-7; D is unresolved. From germline, CDR1 is SGHTA and CDR2 FQGNSA. CDR3 length: 12 amino acids. Trimming took off 5 bases at V and 4 bases at J, with 9 bases between the two ends.

This clone was detected a few times. V usage is TRBV7-8 and J usage is TRBJ2-7; D remains unclear. CDR1 and CDR2 (germline): SGHVS, FQNEAQ. The CDR3 has 12 residues. Between the trimmed V and J ends, which lost 4 bases and 7 bases, there was a span of 11 bases. CDR3 nucleotides: TGTGCCAGCAGCTCCCCTTCCGGGGAGCAGTACTTC. Residues: CASSSPSGEQYF.

CDR3 in amino acids: CASSFRGNSPLHF. Written as DNA, the CDR3 is TGTGCCAGCAGTTTCAGGGGAAACTCACCCCTCCACTTT. The genes are TRBV27 and TRBJ1-6; D possibly corresponds to TRBD1 (6 bases). V was pared by 3 bases and J by 10 bases, with 10 bases between. CDR3 size: 13 residues. The germline gives CDR1 MNHEY, CDR2 SMNVEV (reference sequence).

The chain carries TRBV11-3 and TRBJ2-2; 8 positions agree with TRBD1. The V segment lost 1 base and the J segment 7 bases; nucleotides outside the gene matches: 8. The CDR3 sequence is 16 residues long. Per germline, CDR1 SGHNT and CDR2 YENEEA. CDR3 region: CASSLGTQGADGELFF. CDR3 sequence (DNA): TGTGCCAGCAGCTTAGGTACGCAGGGGGCCGACGGGGAGCTGTTTTTT.

This chain connects TRBV19 to TRBJ1-4; D is undetermined. V lost 5 bases, J lost 5 bases, and 18 bases lay in between. Germline V gene data show CDR1 as LNHDA and CDR2 as SQIVND (reference sequence). This CDR3 has 16 amino acids. The CDR3 region is CASSLKAGRVNEKLFF. DNA for the CDR3: TGTGCCAGTAGTTTAAAGGCCGGGAGAGTGAATGAAAAACTGTTTTTT.

This clone was seen more than once but under ten times. The chain links TRBV6-6 to TRBJ2-7; 8 bases align to TRBD2. The length of the CDR3 is 15 residues. CDR1 and CDR2 (germline): MNHNY, SVGAGI (reference sequence). The trim removed 0 bases at V and 4 bases at J, leaving 5 bases unmatched. CDR3: CASSYSAGLAYEQYF. The CDR3 DNA reads as TGTGCCAGCAGTTACTCGGCCGGACTAGCTTACGAGCAGTACTTC.

The gene calls are TRBV7-9 and TRBJ2-5; D gene uncertain. V was pared by 5 bases and J by 0 bases, with 10 bases between. The CDR3 covers 14 residues. In germline, CDR1 is SEHNR, CDR2 FQNEAQ (reference sequence). Written as DNA, the CDR3 is TGTGCCAGCAGCCCTAAGACAAACCAAGAGACCCAGTACTTC. It specifies CASSPKTNQETQYF.

This clone has a single count. The rearrangement joins TRBV9 to TRBJ2-3, with TRBD1 matching over 7 bases. Trimming cost V 4 bases and J 7 bases; bases outside gene matches: 9. The length of the CDR3 is 14 residues. Germline V gene lookup returns CDR1 SGDLS and CDR2 YYNGEE. CDR3 loop: CASSLKKQGNTQYF. CDR3 sequence (DNA): TGTGCCAGCAGCCTAAAAAAACAGGGGAATACGCAGTATTTT.

The V gene is TRBV5-8, the J gene TRBJ2-1; 9 bases map to TRBD2. This CDR3 region has 15 residues. In germline, CDR1 is SGHTS, CDR2 YDEGEE. Unmatched junction bases numbered 7, after V lost 5 bases and J lost 4 bases. CDR3 bases: TGTGCCAGCAGTTTTACTAGCGGGCTTTACAATGAGCAGTTCTTC. This sequence encodes CASSFTSGLYNEQFF. The full variable domain, completed using reference TRBV5-8 and TRBJ2-1, is EAGVTQSPTHLIKTRGQQATLRCSPISGHTSVYWYQQALGLGLQFLLWYDEGEERNRGNFPPRFSGRQFPNYSSELNVNALELEDSALYLCASSFTSGLYNEQFFGPGTRLTVL.

The chain recombines TRBV5-1 with TRBJ1-2, with TRBD1 identical over 10 bases. V was pared by 2 bases and J by 6 bases, with 4 bases of the junction left unmatched. The CDR3 sequence is 14 residues long. Germline CDR1 and CDR2: SGHRS and YFSETQ. CDR3 protein: CASSFGQGVDGYTF. CDR3 DNA: TGCGCCAGCAGCTTTGGACAGGGGGTTGATGGCTACACCTTC. The full variable domain, its missing parts supplied by reference TRBV5-1 and TRBJ1-2, is KAGVTQTPRYLIKTRGQQVTLSCSPISGHRSVSWYQQTPGQGLQFLFEYFSETQRNKGNFPGRFSGRQFSNSRSEMNVSTLELGDSALYLCASSFGQGVDGYTFGSGTRLTVV.

CDR3 in amino acids: CASSSHRVRGYGYTF. The CDR3 DNA reads as TGTGCCAGCAGCAGCCACAGGGTGAGAGGGTATGGCTACACCTTC. The chain links TRBV11-2 to TRBJ1-2, with D tentatively TRBD1 (6 bases). Trimming took off 5 bases at V and 5 bases at J, with 18 bases between the two ends. This CDR3 is 15 amino acids long. Per germline, CDR1 SGHAT and CDR2 FQNNGV.

This clone appeared a single time. This chain connects TRBV29-1 to TRBJ2-3, with D unresolved. The germline V gene encodes CDR1 SQVTM and CDR2 ANQGSEA. The length of the CDR3 is 11 residues. DNA of the CDR3: TGCTCCCACGCTGGGCCAGATACGCAGTATTTT. This codes for CSHAGPDTQYF.

V and J are TRBV5-1 and TRBJ2-6, with TRBD1 identical over 7 bases. CDR3 length equals 15 residues. Germline V gene data show CDR1 as SGHRS and CDR2 as YFSETQ. J gave up 4 bases and V 4 bases, and 5 bases lay outside the gene matches. As DNA, the CDR3 is TGCGCCAGCAGCCCGACAGGGACGGGGGCCAACGTCCTGACTTTC. Protein: CASSPTGTGANVLTF. Using reference TRBV5-1 and TRBJ2-6 for the parts outside the CDR3, the full variable domain is KAGVTQTPRYLIKTRGQQVTLSCSPISGHRSVSWYQQTPGQGLQFLFEYFSETQRNKGNFPGRFSGRQFSNSRSEMNVSTLELGDSALYLCASSPTGTGANVLTFGAGSRLTVL.

This clone was observed a handful of times. In nucleotides, the CDR3 is TGTGCCAGCAGTTACTGGACAGGGGCTAACTATGGCTACACCTTC. Protein sequence: CASSYWTGANYGYTF. The V and J genes are TRBV6-5 and TRBJ1-2; TRBD1 agrees at 9 bases. The V gene end was trimmed by 1 base and the J gene end by 0 bases; junction bases not matched to a gene: 0. The CDR3 is 15 amino acids. Germline loops: CDR1 MNHEY, CDR2 SVGAGI.

As concerns this clone: Other DNA sequences of this sample code for an identical CDR3. The chain is built from TRBV10-2 and TRBJ2-7; maybe TRBD2 (6 bases). In germline, CDR1 is WSHSY, CDR2 SAAADI. V lost 2 bases, J lost 4 bases, and 12 bases lay in between. The CDR3 spans 14 residues. The CDR3 sequence: CASSETSGSYEQYF. The CDR3 DNA sequence: TGCGCCAGCAGTGAGACGTCCGGGAGTTACGAGCAGTACTTC.

This clone was detected a few times. The chain has TRBV28 and TRBJ2-1; D possibly corresponds to TRBD1 (6 bases). The V end was cut by 5 bases, the J end by 6 bases, with 14 bases between. The V gene's germline CDR1 is MDHEN and CDR2 SYDVKM. The CDR3 is 14 residues long. This CDR3 reads CASSTYTGINEQFF. In DNA, the CDR3 is TGTGCCAGCAGTACCTACACAGGGATCAATGAGCAGTTCTTC.